Below are 24 T cell receptor beta chains sequenced from a single sample in a study of blood T cell repertoires in COVID-19. Assay: immunoSEQ multiplex PCR; the TCRdb copy retains only in-frame clones and omits some. The repertoire holds some 98,000 clones, 75% to 85% seen once, with roughly 20% in the top ten. The sample was peripheral blood. The receptors originated from a human donor in a cohort sampled during active COVID-19.

The chain combines TRBV5-1 with TRBJ1-2, with TRBD1 identical over 8 bases. This CDR3 is built from 15 residues. The junction had 4 bases not matched to a gene; V was cut back by 0 bases and J by 3 bases. Germline lookup yields CDR1 SGHRS and CDR2 YFSETQ. The CDR3: CASSLVTGGDYGYTF. The CDR3 DNA sequence: TGCGCCAGCAGCTTGGTTACAGGGGGGGACTATGGCTACACCTTC. The whole variable domain, remainder taken from reference TRBV5-1 and TRBJ1-2, is KAGVTQTPRYLIKTRGQQVTLSCSPISGHRSVSWYQQTPGQGLQFLFEYFSETQRNKGNFPGRFSGRQFSNSRSEMNVSTLELGDSALYLCASSLVTGGDYGYTFGSGTRLTVV.

The chain uses TRBV10-3 and TRBJ2-7, with 7 bases that match TRBD1. Trimming cost V 3 bases and J 4 bases; bases outside gene matches: 6. The CDR3 is 14 amino acids. Germline CDR1 reads ENHRY; CDR2 reads SYGVKD. Written as DNA, the CDR3 is TGTGCCATCAGTGATAGACAGGGAGCTTACGAGCAGTACTTC. It yields the protein CAISDRQGAYEQYF.

This chain uses TRBV2 with TRBJ2-7, with D tentatively TRBD2 (6 bases). The CDR3 is made up of 16 amino acids. CDR1 and CDR2 (germline): SNHLY, FYNNEI. The ends were cut back, 6 bases at V and 0 bases at J, with 18 bases in the middle. DNA for the CDR3: TGTGCCAGCAGGGGAGGTCCGGGACGGAGCTCCTACGAGCAGTACTTC. Translation: CASRGGPGRSSYEQYF.

This rearrangement joins TRBV7-3 to TRBJ2-5; D gene uncertain. Trimming stripped 2 bases from V and 5 bases from J, with 6 bases between. This CDR3 has 12 residues. Looked up from germline, CDR1 is SGHTA and CDR2 is FQGTGA. The CDR3 here is CASSLARETQYF. For the CDR3, the DNA is TGTGCCAGCAGCTTAGCTCGGGAGACCCAGTACTTC.

The rearrangement joins TRBV6-5 to TRBJ2-1; 10 nucleotides match TRBD2. CDR1 is MNHEY and CDR2 is SVGAGI in the germline V gene. This CDR3 has 15 residues. Unmatched junction bases numbered 14, after V lost 8 bases and J lost 10 bases. CDR3 sequence (DNA): TGTGCCAGCGCTCCGACTAGCGGGCCCCGGCAGGAGCAGTTCTTC. Amino acids: CASAPTSGPRQEQFF.

This chain's CDR3 is CASSLYGGGWEKLFF. CDR3 coding DNA: TGTGCCAGCAGCTTATATGGAGGAGGCTGGGAAAAACTGTTTTTT. The J gene is TRBJ1-4, the V gene TRBV7-2; D is undetermined. The CDR3 is 15 amino acids. The germline CDR1 and CDR2 sequences are SGHTA and FQGNSA. V lost 2 bases to trimming and J lost 8 bases, with 15 bases between them.

On this clone itself: This may come from a read error, since a much larger clone is one base off. The rearrangement uses TRBV27 and TRBJ2-7; 7 positions match TRBD1. The V and J ends lost 2 bases and 3 bases, in that order; junction bases with no gene match: 1. The germline CDR1 and CDR2 sequences are MNHEY and SMNVEV (reference sequence). There are 13 residues in the CDR3. CDR3 loop: CASSLRGLYEQYF. The CDR3 DNA follows: TGTGCCAGCAGTTTAAGGGGGCTCTACGAGCAGTACTTC.

In its sample, this clone was seen a few times. This chain connects TRBV5-1 to TRBJ2-7, with 11 bases identical to TRBD1. This CDR3 is 14 amino acids long. Per germline, CDR1 SGHRS and CDR2 YFSETQ. The V gene end was trimmed by 7 bases and the J gene end by 6 bases; junction bases not matched to a gene: 9. The CDR3 nucleotides read TGCGCCAGCGGACCGGACAGGGGGCGTTCCGAGCAGTACTTC. It yields the protein CASGPDRGRSEQYF.

J is TRBJ1-2 and V is TRBV2; unclear D gene. Trimming pared 1 base from V and 8 bases from J, leaving 8 bases between. This CDR3 comprises 12 residues. Per the germline V gene, CDR1 is SNHLY and CDR2 is FYNNEI. CDR3 nucleotide sequence: TGTGCCAGCAGTGAAGGGCCCCCGGGCTACACCTTC. This encodes CASSEGPPGYTF.

The genes are TRBV18 and TRBJ2-7, with TRBD2 matching over 8 bases. Germline V gene sequence: CDR1 KGHSH, CDR2 LQKENI. The CDR3 has 13 amino acids. The J segment lost 7 bases and the V segment lost 4 bases, leaving 6 bases of the junction unmatched. CDR3 nucleotides: TGTGCCAGCTCACAACCGGGAGGGGGGGAGCAGTACTTC. Its translation: CASSQPGGGEQYF.

The V gene is TRBV5-5, the J gene TRBJ2-7; D is ambiguous. The CDR3 loop spans 12 amino acids. Deletions cut 0 bases from V and 6 bases from J, with 7 bases between. Germline CDR1 reads SGHKS; CDR2 reads YYEKEE (reference sequence). The chain's CDR3 is CASSLAAAEQYF. The CDR3 DNA follows: TGTGCCAGCAGCTTGGCGGCGGCCGAGCAGTACTTC. The whole variable domain, filled in from reference TRBV5-5 and TRBJ2-7, reads DAGVTQSPTHLIKTRGQQVTLRCSPISGHKSVSWYQQVLGQGPQFIFQYYEKEERGRGNFPDRFSARQFPNYSSELNVNALLLGDSALYLCASSLAAAEQYFGPGTRLTVT.

The V gene is TRBV11-3, the J gene TRBJ2-1, with D unclear. Germline CDR1 is SGHNT and CDR2 is YENEEA. V lost 5 bases to trimming and J lost 10 bases, with 12 bases between them. This CDR3 contains 12 residues. The CDR3 sequence is CASSLLSTEQFF. CDR3 in DNA: TGTGCCAGCAGCCTCCTTTCTACGGAGCAGTTCTTC.

The gene calls are TRBV20-1 and TRBJ2-6; unclear D gene. From germline, CDR1 is DFQATT and CDR2 SNEGSKA (reference sequence). This CDR3 spans 14 amino acids. Trimming left V 3 bases short and J 2 bases short, with 8 bases between. The CDR3 loop reads CSASVRTGANVLTF. CDR3 coding DNA: TGCAGTGCTAGTGTCAGAACTGGGGCCAACGTCCTGACTTTC.

This clone was found once. The CDR3 DNA reads as TGTGCCAGCCCGATAGGCAGGGGAAACTACGAGCAGTACTTC. Its protein product is CASPIGRGNYEQYF. The J gene is TRBJ2-7, the V gene TRBV19; D is perhaps TRBD1 (6 bases). Germline V gene lookup returns CDR1 LNHDA and CDR2 SQIVND (reference sequence). The CDR3 runs to 14 residues. The germline V and J ends were trimmed by 9 bases and 3 bases, with 18 bases remaining between them.

The chain employs TRBV28 and TRBJ2-7; a weak D match, TRBD2 (5 bases). The V gene's germline CDR1 is MDHEN and CDR2 SYDVKM. The ends were cut back, 2 bases at V and 4 bases at J, with 6 bases in the middle. CDR3 size: 12 residues. DNA of the CDR3: TGTGCCAGCAGTTTAACGGGGTACGAGCAGTACTTC. Protein: CASSLTGYEQYF.

The rearrangement links TRBV7-9 to TRBJ2-7, with TRBD2 matching over 7 bases. The germline V gene has CDR1 SEHNR and CDR2 FQNEAQ (reference sequence). The J segment lost 6 bases and the V segment lost 3 bases, leaving 5 bases of the junction unmatched. This CDR3 region has 13 residues. The CDR3 DNA is TGTGCCAGCAGCTTTAGGTGGGGGGGCGAGCAGTACTTC. This translates into CASSFRWGGEQYF.

This clone was counted only a few times. The chain couples TRBV6-5 to TRBJ1-1; maybe TRBD1 (5 bases). The V gene lost 7 bases and the J gene lost 10 bases, with 13 bases spanning the gap. CDR1 is MNHEY, CDR2 SVGAGI, per germline. CDR3 length: 11 residues. In DNA, the CDR3 is TGTGCCAGCACCCAGGGTGTTAGAGCTTTCTTT. This codes for CASTQGVRAFF.

J is TRBJ2-5 and V is TRBV10-1, with D possibly being TRBD2 (6 bases). Trimming cost V 5 bases and J 6 bases, with 13 bases left between them. Germline CDR1 and CDR2: WNHNN and SYGVQD (reference sequence). CDR3 length: 13 amino acids. Here the CDR3 reads CASSTWEEKTQYF. CDR3 in DNA: TGCGCCAGCAGTACGTGGGAGGAGAAGACCCAGTACTTC.

J is TRBJ2-6 and V is TRBV10-2, with 11 bases fitting TRBD2. V dropped 8 bases and J dropped 4; count of bases not matched to a gene: 10. This CDR3 is built from 17 residues. Germline V gives CDR1 WSHSY, CDR2 SAAADI. CDR3 residues: CASAFSGRAGGANVLTF. The CDR3 region has the DNA TGCGCCAGCGCATTTAGCGGGAGGGCCGGAGGGGCCAACGTCCTGACTTTC.

This clone was picked up one time. The rearrangement joins TRBV2 to TRBJ2-6, with a tentative D call TRBD1 (6 bases). The CDR3 spans 15 residues. The germline CDR1 and CDR2 sequences are SNHLY and FYNNEI. The V end lost 4 bases, the J end lost 0 bases, and 7 bases lay between the germline ends. The CDR3 region is CASSGQDSGANVLTF. In DNA form, the CDR3 reads TGTGCCAGCAGTGGACAGGACTCTGGGGCCAACGTCCTGACTTTC.

This rearrangement joins TRBV5-1 to TRBJ2-7, with D perhaps matching TRBD2 (5 bases). V lost 4 bases, J lost 3 bases, and 17 bases lay in between. The CDR3 extends over 15 amino acids. Germline values: CDR1 SGHRS, CDR2 YFSETQ. CDR3 nucleotide sequence: TGCGCCAGCAGCCCCGGGGATATAATAAACTACGAGCAGTACTTC. Residues: CASSPGDIINYEQYF.

This clone was observed once. The rearrangement uses TRBV7-2 and TRBJ1-3, with unresolved D. Germline CDR1 and CDR2: SGHTA and FQGNSA. This CDR3 is 15 amino acids long. V lost 2 bases and J lost 1, with 9 bases in between. CDR3 in amino acids: CASSLQLASGNTIYF. The DNA for the CDR3 is TGTGCCAGCAGCTTACAACTTGCGTCTGGAAACACCATATATTTT.

The chain carries TRBV10-1 and TRBJ2-7, with 12 bases that match TRBD2. The CDR3 is 14 amino acids. Trimming removed 5 bases from V and 4 bases from J; junction bases left unmatched: 3. Germline assignment: CDR1 WNHNN and CDR2 SYGVQD (reference sequence). The CDR3: CASSRLAGDYEQYF. The CDR3 DNA reads TGCGCCAGCAGTAGACTAGCGGGAGATTACGAGCAGTACTTC.

V is TRBV3-1 (or the pseudogene TRBV3-2) and J is TRBJ1-3; D perhaps matches TRBD1 (5 bases). The CDR3 is 15 residues long. Trimming cost V 2 bases and J 2 bases, with 10 bases left between them. Germline V gene sequence: CDR1 LGHDT, CDR2 YNNKEL (reference sequence). The DNA of the CDR3 is TGTGCCAGCAGCCAAAATGCAGGGACTGGAAACACCATATATTTT. Its protein product is CASSQNAGTGNTIYF.